The T cell receptor beta chain under discussion was sequenced for a study of cytomegalovirus exposure and HLA in healthy donors. Study results and caveats: In vitro work confirmed that a few CMV-associated chains recognize CMV antigens. Most sequenced TCRs were rare (though some public TCRs occurred in many donors).

As concerns this clone: The antigen remains unidentified.

In the PCR, 60 Vbeta and 13 Jbeta primers were used. Clones were read by immunoSEQ multiplex PCR, and TCRdb kept only the in-frame ones, dropping some. This table holds about 170,000 clones, 70% to 90% found once. The CDR3 is 13 residues long. The source material was PBMCs. The source of this sequence is a woman aged 18-29 years in good health and CMV-seronegative. The chain links TRBV21-1 to TRBJ2-1; the table names TRBD2, a call not compared with the DNA. TRBV21-1 is classified as a pseudogene. The CDR3 DNA reads as TGTGCCAACGGGTGGAAACCGGGCAATGAGCAGTTCTTC. Protein: CANGWKPGNEQFF.